What follows is one T cell receptor (beta chain) and its context. The CDR3 runs to 15 residues. Germline V gene sequence: CDR1 SGHDT, CDR2 YYEEEE. V lost 0 bases and J lost 5, with 11 bases in between. The entry originates in a study of siplizumab effects on memory and regulatory T cells. Produced via immunoSEQ multiplex PCR; TCRdb's table is partial and in-frame only. The sample shows about 100,000 clones, approximately 91% of them seen only once. This sequence joins TRBV5-6 and TRBJ1-4, with a weak D call TRBD1 (5 bases). This clonotype was sampled from a human donor in good health. Some clones in this sample may be carry-over from other donors' samples. Sample: CD4+ T cells sorted from blood. The CDR3 DNA is TGTGCCAGCAGCTTGGTACCAGGGCCCAATGAAAAACTGTTTTTT. This sequence encodes CASSLVPGPNEKLFF.